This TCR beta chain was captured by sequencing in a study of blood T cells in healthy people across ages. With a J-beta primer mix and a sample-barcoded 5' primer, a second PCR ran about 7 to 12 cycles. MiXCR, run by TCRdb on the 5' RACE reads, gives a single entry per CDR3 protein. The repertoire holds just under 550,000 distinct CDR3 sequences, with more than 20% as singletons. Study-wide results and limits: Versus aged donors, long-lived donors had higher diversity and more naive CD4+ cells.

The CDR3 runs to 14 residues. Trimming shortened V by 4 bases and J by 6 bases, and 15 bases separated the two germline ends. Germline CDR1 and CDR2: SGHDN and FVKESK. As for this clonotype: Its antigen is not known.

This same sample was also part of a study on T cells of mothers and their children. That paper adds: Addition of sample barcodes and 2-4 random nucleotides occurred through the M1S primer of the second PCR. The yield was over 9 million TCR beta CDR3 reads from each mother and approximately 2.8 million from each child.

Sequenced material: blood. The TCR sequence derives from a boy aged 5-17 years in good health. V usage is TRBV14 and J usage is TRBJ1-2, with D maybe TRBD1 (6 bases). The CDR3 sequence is CASSPHRQAHGYTF. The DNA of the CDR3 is TGTGCCAGCAGCCCCCACAGACAGGCACATGGCTACACCTTC.